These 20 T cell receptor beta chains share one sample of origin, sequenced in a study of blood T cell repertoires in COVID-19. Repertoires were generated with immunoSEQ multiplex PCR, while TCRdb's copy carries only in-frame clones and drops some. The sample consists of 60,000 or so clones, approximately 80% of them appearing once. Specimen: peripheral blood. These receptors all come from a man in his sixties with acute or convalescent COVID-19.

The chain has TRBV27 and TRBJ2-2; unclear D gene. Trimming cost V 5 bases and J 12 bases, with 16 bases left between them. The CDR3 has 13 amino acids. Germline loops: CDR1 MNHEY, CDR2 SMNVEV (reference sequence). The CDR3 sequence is CASSPEEFGKLFF. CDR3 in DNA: TGTGCCAGCAGTCCCGAGGAGTTTGGCAAGCTGTTTTTT.

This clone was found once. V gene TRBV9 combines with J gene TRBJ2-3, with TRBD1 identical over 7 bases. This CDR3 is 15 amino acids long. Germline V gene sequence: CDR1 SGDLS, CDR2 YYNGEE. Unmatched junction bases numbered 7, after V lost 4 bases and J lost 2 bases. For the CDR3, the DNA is TGTGCCAGCAGCCCCTCGGGACAGTACACAGATACGCAGTATTTT. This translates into CASSPSGQYTDTQYF.

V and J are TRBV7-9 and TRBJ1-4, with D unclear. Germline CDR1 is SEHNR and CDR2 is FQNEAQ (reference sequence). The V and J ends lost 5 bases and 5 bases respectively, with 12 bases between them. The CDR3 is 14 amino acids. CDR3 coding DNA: TGTGCCAGCAGCCGTCAACTTCCCAATGAAAAACTGTTTTTT. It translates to CASSRQLPNEKLFF.

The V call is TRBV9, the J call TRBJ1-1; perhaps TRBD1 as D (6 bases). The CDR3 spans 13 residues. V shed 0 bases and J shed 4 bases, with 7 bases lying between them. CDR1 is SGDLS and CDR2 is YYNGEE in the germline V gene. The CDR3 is CASSVEGGTEAFF. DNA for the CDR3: TGTGCCAGCAGCGTAGAAGGGGGCACTGAAGCTTTCTTT.

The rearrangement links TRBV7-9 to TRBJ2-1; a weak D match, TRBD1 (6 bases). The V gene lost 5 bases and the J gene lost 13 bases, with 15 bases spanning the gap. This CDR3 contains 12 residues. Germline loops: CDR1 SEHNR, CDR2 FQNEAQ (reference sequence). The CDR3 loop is CASSPGQGTQFF. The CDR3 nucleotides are TGTGCCAGCAGCCCCGGGCAGGGGACCCAGTTCTTC.

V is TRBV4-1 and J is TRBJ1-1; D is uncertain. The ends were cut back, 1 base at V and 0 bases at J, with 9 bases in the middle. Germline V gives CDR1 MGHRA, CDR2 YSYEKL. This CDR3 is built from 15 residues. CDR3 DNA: TGCGCCAGCAGCCAAGTTCTGCAGATGAACACTGAAGCTTTCTTT. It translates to CASSQVLQMNTEAFF.

CDR3 loop: CASGNRDRGGHGYTF. The CDR3 nucleotides read TGTGCCAGTGGTAACCGGGACAGGGGAGGACATGGCTACACCTTC. J is TRBJ1-2 and V is TRBV19; TRBD1 agrees at 10 bases. V lost 8 bases and J lost 6; bases outside the gene matches: 12. The CDR3 covers 15 residues. CDR1 LNHDA and CDR2 SQIVND come from the germline V gene (reference sequence).

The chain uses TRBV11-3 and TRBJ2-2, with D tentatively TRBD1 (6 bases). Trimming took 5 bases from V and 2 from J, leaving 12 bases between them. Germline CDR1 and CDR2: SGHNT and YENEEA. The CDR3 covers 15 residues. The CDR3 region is CASSPGTFNTGELFF. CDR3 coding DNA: TGTGCCAGCAGCCCCGGGACATTCAACACCGGGGAGCTGTTTTTT.

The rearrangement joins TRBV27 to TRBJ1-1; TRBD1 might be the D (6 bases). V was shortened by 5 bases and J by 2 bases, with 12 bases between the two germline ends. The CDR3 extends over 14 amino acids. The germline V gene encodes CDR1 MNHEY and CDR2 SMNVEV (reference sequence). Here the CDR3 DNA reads TGTGCCAGCAGTCTCAGGGGCACCAACACTGAAGCTTTCTTT. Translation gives CASSLRGTNTEAFF.

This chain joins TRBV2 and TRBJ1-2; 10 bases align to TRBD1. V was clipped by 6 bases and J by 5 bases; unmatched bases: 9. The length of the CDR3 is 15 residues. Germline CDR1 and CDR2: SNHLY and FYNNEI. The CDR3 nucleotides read TGTGCCAGCAGATCGACAGGGGGCACTCAATATGGCTACACCTTC. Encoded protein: CASRSTGGTQYGYTF.

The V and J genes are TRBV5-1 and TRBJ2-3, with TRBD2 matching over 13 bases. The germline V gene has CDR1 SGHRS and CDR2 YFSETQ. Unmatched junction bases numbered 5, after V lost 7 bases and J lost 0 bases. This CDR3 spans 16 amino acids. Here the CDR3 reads CASLSGLAGSTDTQYF. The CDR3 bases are TGCGCCAGCCTCTCGGGACTAGCGGGGAGCACAGATACGCAGTATTTT.

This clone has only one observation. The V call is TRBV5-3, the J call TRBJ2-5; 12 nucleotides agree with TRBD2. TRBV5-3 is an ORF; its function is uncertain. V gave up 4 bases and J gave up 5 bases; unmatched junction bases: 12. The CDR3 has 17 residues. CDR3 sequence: CARSETSGGAPPETQYF. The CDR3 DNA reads TGTGCCAGAAGCGAGACTAGCGGGGGCGCTCCCCCGGAGACCCAGTACTTC.

The CDR3 DNA reads TGTGCCAGCTCACCGACAGGGCAAACTGGAAACACCATATATTTT. Protein: CASSPTGQTGNTIYF. The chain links TRBV18 to TRBJ1-3, with TRBD1 matching over 7 bases. The CDR3 has 15 amino acids. Germline loops: CDR1 KGHSH, CDR2 LQKENI. Trimming took 3 bases from V and 2 from J; bases not matched to a gene: 4.

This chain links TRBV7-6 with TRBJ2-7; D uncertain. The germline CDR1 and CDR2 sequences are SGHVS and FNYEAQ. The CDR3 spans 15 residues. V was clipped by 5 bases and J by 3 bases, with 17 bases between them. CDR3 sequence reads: CASSPQAGTLYEQYF. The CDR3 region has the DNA TGTGCCAGCAGCCCCCAGGCAGGAACCCTCTACGAGCAGTACTTC.

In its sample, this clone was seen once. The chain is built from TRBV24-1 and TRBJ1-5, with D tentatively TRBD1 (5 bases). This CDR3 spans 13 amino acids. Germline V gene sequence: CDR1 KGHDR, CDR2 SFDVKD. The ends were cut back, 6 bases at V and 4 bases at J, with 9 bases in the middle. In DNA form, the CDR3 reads TGTGCCACCAGTTCAGGGTATAATCAGCCCCAGCATTTT. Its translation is CATSSGYNQPQHF.

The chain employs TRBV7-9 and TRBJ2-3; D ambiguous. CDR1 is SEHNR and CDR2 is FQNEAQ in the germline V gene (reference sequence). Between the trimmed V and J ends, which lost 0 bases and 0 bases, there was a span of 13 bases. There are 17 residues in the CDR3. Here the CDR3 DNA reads TGTGCCAGCAGCTTAGCGCTAAGTTCCATTAGCACAGATACGCAGTATTTT. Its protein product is CASSLALSSISTDTQYF.

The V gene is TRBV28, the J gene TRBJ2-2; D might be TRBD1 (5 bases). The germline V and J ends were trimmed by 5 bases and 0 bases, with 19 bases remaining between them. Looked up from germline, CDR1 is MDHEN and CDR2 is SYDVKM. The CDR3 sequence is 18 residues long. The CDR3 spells CASSTAGWGEANTGELFF. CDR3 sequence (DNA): TGTGCCAGCAGTACGGCAGGGTGGGGCGAAGCGAACACCGGGGAGCTGTTTTTT. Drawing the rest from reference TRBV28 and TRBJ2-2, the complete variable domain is DVKVTQSSRYLVKRTGEKVFLECVQDMDHENMFWYRQDPGLGLRLIYFSYDVKMKEKGDIPEGYSVSREKKERFSLILESASTNQTSMYLCASSTAGWGEANTGELFFGEGSRLTVL.

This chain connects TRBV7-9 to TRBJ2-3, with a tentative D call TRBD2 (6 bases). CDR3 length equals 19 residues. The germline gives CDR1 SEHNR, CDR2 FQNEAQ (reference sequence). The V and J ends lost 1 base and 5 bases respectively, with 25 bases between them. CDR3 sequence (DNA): TGTGCCAGCAGCTTAGAAGGTTGGGCTATTGCTGGGGGGAGAGATACGCAGTATTTT. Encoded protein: CASSLEGWAIAGGRDTQYF.

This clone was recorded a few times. CDR3 amino acids: CASRGGTANYGYTF. In DNA, the CDR3 is TGCGCCAGCAGGGGAGGGACCGCGAACTATGGCTACACCTTC. The chain employs TRBV5-1 and TRBJ1-2; D might be TRBD1 (5 bases). The V end was cut by 5 bases, the J end by 2 bases, with 13 bases between. CDR3 length equals 14 residues. The germline V gene encodes CDR1 SGHRS and CDR2 YFSETQ.

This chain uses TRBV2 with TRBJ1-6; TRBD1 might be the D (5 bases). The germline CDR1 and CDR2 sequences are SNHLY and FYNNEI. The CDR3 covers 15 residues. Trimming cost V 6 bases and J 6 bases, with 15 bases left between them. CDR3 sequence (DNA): TGTGCCAGCAGCCCCGCAGGGTCCCGTAATTCACCCCTCCACTTT. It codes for CASSPAGSRNSPLHF.